Below, 8 T cell receptor beta chains from the same sample are listed, as sequenced in a study of blood T cell repertoires in COVID-19. Generated by immunoSEQ multiplex PCR, the TCRdb table keeps only in-frame clones and is missing some. The data show 15,000 to 16,000 clones, about 80% seen once. Sequencing input: peripheral blood. These receptors were obtained from a man between 65 and 85 years old with active or convalescent COVID-19.

Written as DNA, the CDR3 is TGTGCCAGCAGCTTAGTTGGTCTGCTGGAGATCAGCGAGCAGTACTTC. It specifies CASSLVGLLEISEQYF. The chain employs TRBV11-3 and TRBJ2-7, with D unclear. This CDR3 region has 16 residues. CDR1 and CDR2 from the germline V gene are SGHNT and YENEEA. V was cut by 1 base and J by 6 bases, with 19 bases left in between.

This clone is labeled as medium-sized. V usage is TRBV5-4 and J usage is TRBJ2-7, with D tentatively TRBD1 (5 bases). V lost 3 bases and J lost 0, with 10 bases in between. The V gene's germline CDR1 is SGHNT and CDR2 YYREEE (reference sequence). The CDR3 runs 14 residues. CDR3 bases: TGTGCCAGCAGCTCTGACAGAAACTCCTACGAGCAGTACTTC. Protein product: CASSSDRNSYEQYF.

The rearrangement joins TRBV30 to TRBJ1-1; 7 bases align to TRBD1. The germline V gene has CDR1 GTSNPN and CDR2 SVGIG (reference sequence). V dropped 7 bases and J dropped 4; count of bases not matched to a gene: 9. The CDR3 runs to 13 residues. The CDR3 protein is CASNRGYGTEAFF. The CDR3 DNA reads as TGTGCCTCCAACAGGGGTTATGGCACTGAAGCTTTCTTT.

The rearrangement links TRBV6-5 to TRBJ1-6, with D perhaps TRBD1 (6 bases). The CDR3 sequence is 14 residues long. Germline lookup yields CDR1 MNHEY and CDR2 SVGAGI. The V and J ends lost 6 bases and 4 bases respectively, with 10 bases between them. The CDR3 reads CASRKQGYNSPLHF. CDR3 nucleotide sequence: TGTGCCAGCAGGAAGCAGGGGTATAATTCACCCCTCCACTTT.

This rearrangement joins TRBV28 to TRBJ2-3; 10 bases are a match to TRBD1. Looked up from germline, CDR1 is MDHEN and CDR2 is SYDVKM. J was trimmed by 13 bases and V by 4 bases; bases with no gene match: 8. CDR3 size: 13 residues. The CDR3 DNA is TGTGCCAGCAGTTCATCCCGGGACAGGGGAAAGTATTTT. This sequence encodes CASSSSRDRGKYF.

V usage is TRBV28 and J usage is TRBJ2-4; TRBD1 matches 11 bases. Trimming took 9 bases from V and 7 from J; bases not matched to a gene: 11. The CDR3 spans 15 residues. The V gene's germline CDR1 is MDHEN and CDR2 SYDVKM. Here the CDR3 reads CASCGTGGFKNIQYF. In nucleotides, the CDR3 is TGTGCCAGTTGCGGGACAGGGGGTTTTAAGAACATTCAGTACTTC. Supplemented by reference TRBV28 and TRBJ2-4, the full variable domain reads DVKVTQSSRYLVKRTGEKVFLECVQDMDHENMFWYRQDPGLGLRLIYFSYDVKMKEKGDIPEGYSVSREKKERFSLILESASTNQTSMYLCASCGTGGFKNIQYFGAGTRLSVL.

This clone has more than one count but fewer than ten. The DNA for the CDR3 is TGTGCCAGCTCACCGTTGGACAGGGAGACCTACAATGAGCAGTTCTTC. It is translated as CASSPLDRETYNEQFF. J is TRBJ2-1 and V is TRBV18, with 8 bases aligning to TRBD1. CDR1 KGHSH and CDR2 LQKENI come from the germline V gene. This CDR3 has 16 residues. Losses at the gene ends were 3 bases for V and 2 bases for J; bases not matched to a gene: 6.

J is TRBJ2-3 and V is TRBV5-1; TRBD2 matches 10 bases. The germline CDR1 and CDR2 sequences are SGHRS and YFSETQ. The CDR3 extends over 16 amino acids. V shed 3 bases, J shed 0 bases, and the junction held 4 bases outside the gene matches. The CDR3 nucleotides are TGCGCCAGCAGCTACGGACTAGCGGCTAGCACAGATACGCAGTATTTT. It yields the protein CASSYGLAASTDTQYF.